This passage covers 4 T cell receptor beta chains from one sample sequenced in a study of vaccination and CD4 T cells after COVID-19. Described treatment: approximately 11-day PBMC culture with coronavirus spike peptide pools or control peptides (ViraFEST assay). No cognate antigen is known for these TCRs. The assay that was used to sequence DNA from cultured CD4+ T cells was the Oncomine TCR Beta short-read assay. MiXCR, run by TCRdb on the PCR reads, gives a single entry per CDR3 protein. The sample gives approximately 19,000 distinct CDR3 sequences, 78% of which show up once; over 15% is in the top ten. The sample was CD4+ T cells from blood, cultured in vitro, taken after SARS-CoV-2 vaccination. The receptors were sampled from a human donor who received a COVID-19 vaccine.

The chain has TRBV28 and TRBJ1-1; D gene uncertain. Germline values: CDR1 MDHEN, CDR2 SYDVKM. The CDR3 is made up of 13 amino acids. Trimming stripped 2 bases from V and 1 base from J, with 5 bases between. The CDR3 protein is CASSLRRNTEAFF. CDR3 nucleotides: TGTGCCAGCAGTTTAAGGCGGAACACTGAAGCTTTCTTT.

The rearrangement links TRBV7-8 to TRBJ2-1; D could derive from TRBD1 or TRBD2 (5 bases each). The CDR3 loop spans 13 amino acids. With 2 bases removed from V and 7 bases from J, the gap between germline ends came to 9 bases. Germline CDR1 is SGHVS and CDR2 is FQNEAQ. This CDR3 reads CASSLIRENEQFF. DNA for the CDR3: TGTGCCAGCAGCTTAATCAGGGAGAATGAGCAGTTCTTC.

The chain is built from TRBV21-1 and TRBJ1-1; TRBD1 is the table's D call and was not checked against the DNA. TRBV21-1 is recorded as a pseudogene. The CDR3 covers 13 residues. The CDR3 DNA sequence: TGTGCCAGCCGGGGGGTGATGAACACTGAAGCTTTCTTT. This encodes CASRGVMNTEAFF.

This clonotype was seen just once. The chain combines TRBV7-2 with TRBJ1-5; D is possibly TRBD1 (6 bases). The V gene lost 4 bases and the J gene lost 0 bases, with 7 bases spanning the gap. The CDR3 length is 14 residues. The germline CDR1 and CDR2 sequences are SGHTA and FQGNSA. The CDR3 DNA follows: TGTGCCAGCAGCTCCAGGGGTAGCAATCAGCCCCAGCATTTT. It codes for CASSSRGSNQPQHF.